Listed here is a single T cell receptor (beta chain). This clonotype was recorded many times. Its antigen is currently not known. The record has no base qualities; no much larger clone is one base away. The data were taken from a study of T-cell memory formation after mild COVID-19 (dated by TCRdb to the early 2020s). Turning to the overall study: Most TCR sequence clusters were specific to one of the two donors. T-cell clones expanding and contracting after mild COVID-19 in a couple of donors were tracked by longitudinal TCRalpha and TCRbeta repertoire sequencing. Two young, previously healthy adult volunteers made up the cohort, one male and one female. Paper-wide results and their limitations: Contracting CD4+ clones turned up mainly in the CM and EM memory subsets, whereas EMRA was where CD8+ clones were enriched. From day 15 to 85, contracting clones showed balanced CD4/CD8 phenotypes, whereas a second wave of clones that expanded from day 15 to 37 leaned towards CD4+. Only a couple of mild cases were covered in the study, and larger cohorts including severe cases with pre-infection samples were considered necessary. The detection of some responding clones in pre-infection memory suggests that pre-existing cross-reactive memory T cells joined the SARS-CoV-2 response. The second-wave clones that peaked on day 37 were not confirmed to be SARS-CoV-2 specific.

The germline V gene encodes CDR1 MNHEY and CDR2 SVGAGI. From the cysteine up to the phenylalanine, the CDR3 has a length of 15 residues. Only the CDR3 DNA stays, 45 bases, in frame from base 1. The germline V and J ends show losses of 5 bases and 6 bases respectively, and no gene match explains 7 bases of the junction. Sequencing used an Illumina NovaSeq 6000. TCRalpha and TCRbeta cDNA libraries were built by 5'RACE with constant-segment primers, adding sample barcodes and unique molecular identifiers. Trizol reagent was used to extract RNA from every sample. Libraries were amplified in two PCR steps, with a second sample barcode and Illumina TruSeq adapters added in the second step. The libraries were sequenced on an Illumina NovaSeq using 2 x 150 bp paired-end reads. The study's own analysis went as follows. Demultiplexing of reads and collapsing into UMI-guided consensus sequences were performed with migec v1.2.7. Using mixcr v2.1.11, UMI consensuses were aligned to TRA and TRB V and J templates and then assembled into clonotypes. Expanded or contracted clonotypes were those called significant by both edgeR and NoisET, with noise models trained on biological replicates. For edgeR calls, the thresholds were a false discovery rate-adjusted p below 0.01 and a log2 fold-change of 1. PCA with hierarchical clustering of max-normalized trajectories of the 1000 most abundant clonotypes was used as exploratory dynamics analysis. The CD4 or CD8 phenotype of responding clones was assigned using the separately sequenced CD4+ and CD8+ repertoires. TCRdb handled the public reads itself, with Q25 trimming in fastp and clone calling in MiXCR, and kept productive beta chains. One record per CDR3 amino acid sequence lists the most common genes and DNA. The V and J calls come from TCRdb's annotation, not from the publication. In all, the sample holds 280,000 or so distinct CDR3 sequences, and roughly 17% of those were seen once. The ten biggest clones cover around 23% of the sample.

Ficoll-Paque density gradient centrifugation was used to isolate PBMCs. Sequencing input: PBMCs or a T cell subset sorted from them (not recorded which). This sequence uses TRBV6-5 and TRBJ2-7; TRBD2 lines up with 13 middle nucleotides. The receptor was derived from a man between 18 and 29 years old who had mild COVID-19 (a few samples of this study predate the infection). The sample titles of this study are shuffled in the database, so cell type and time point are left out; the donor was told from shared clones. The DNA reads as follows: TGTGCCAGCAGTGAGACTAGCGGGGGGCCTTTCGAGCAGTACTTC. It is translated as CASSETSGGPFEQYF.